This TCR delta chain is drawn from a study of gamma-delta chains in newborns, infants, children. Relative to its sample, this clone is medium-sized. Additional DNA sequences in this sample encode the identical CDR3. V lost 0 bases and J lost 0; bases outside the gene matches: 5. The CDR3 runs to 19 residues. The germline CDR1 and CDR2 sequences are GEAIGNYY and EKD. TCRdb re-processed the reads via CATT. The sample contains approximately 5,000 delta-chain clones, approximately 3.3% of which appear only once. Sequences were obtained from blood. V usage is TRDV2 and J usage is TRDJ3; 9 nucleotides match TRDD3. The clonotype comes from a child who was a newborn, infant or young child, either healthy, febrile or measles-vaccinated (not recorded which). The CDR3 sequence is CACDTVLGESSWDTRQMFF. CDR3 DNA sequence: TGTGCCTGTGACACCGTACTGGGGGAGAGCTCCTGGGACACCCGACAGATGTTTTTC.